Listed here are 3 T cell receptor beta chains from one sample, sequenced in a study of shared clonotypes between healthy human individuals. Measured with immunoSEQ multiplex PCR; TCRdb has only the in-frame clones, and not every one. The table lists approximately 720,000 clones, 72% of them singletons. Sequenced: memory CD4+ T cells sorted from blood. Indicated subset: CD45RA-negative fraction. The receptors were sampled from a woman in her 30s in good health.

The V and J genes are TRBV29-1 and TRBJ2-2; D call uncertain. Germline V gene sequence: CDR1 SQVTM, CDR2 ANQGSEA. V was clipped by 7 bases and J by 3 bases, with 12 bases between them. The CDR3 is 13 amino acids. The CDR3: CSAMRWDTGELFF. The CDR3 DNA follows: TGCAGCGCGATGCGGTGGGACACCGGGGAGCTGTTTTTT.

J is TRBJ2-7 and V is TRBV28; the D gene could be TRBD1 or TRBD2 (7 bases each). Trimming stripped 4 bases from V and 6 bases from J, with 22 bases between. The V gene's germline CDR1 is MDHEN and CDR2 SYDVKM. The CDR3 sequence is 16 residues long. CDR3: CASSYPLGGGGGEQYF. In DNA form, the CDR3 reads TGTGCCAGCAGTTACCCTCTTGGAGGGGGCGGGGGCGAGCAGTACTTC.

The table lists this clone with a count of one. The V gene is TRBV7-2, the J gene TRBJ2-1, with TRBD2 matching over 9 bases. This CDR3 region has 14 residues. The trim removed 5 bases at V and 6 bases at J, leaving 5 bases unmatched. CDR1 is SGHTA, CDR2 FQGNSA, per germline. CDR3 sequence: CASSPGLAPNEQFF. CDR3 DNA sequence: TGTGCCAGCAGCCCGGGACTAGCCCCCAATGAGCAGTTCTTC.